The 29 T cell receptor beta chains reported below all come from one sample, sequenced in a study of blood T cell repertoires in COVID-19. Profiled with immunoSEQ multiplex PCR; TCRdb holds only in-frame clones, not every one. Of around 200,000 clones in the sample, around 85% were seen once. Sequenced material: peripheral blood. These receptors all stem from a human donor with active or convalescent COVID-19. The donor label of this sample is uncertain.

The genes are TRBV3-1 (or the pseudogene TRBV3-2) and TRBJ2-7; the match to TRBD1 covers 7 bases. This CDR3 has 14 amino acids. Trimming took 10 bases from V and 2 from J; bases not matched to a gene: 11. Germline V gene data show CDR1 as LGHDT and CDR2 as YNNKEL (reference sequence). The CDR3 DNA sequence: TGTGCCACCGGAGTGACAGGGCGCCCCTACGAGCAGTACTTC. Translating it yields CATGVTGRPYEQYF.

V usage is TRBV7-9 and J usage is TRBJ2-2; D call uncertain. There are 14 residues in the CDR3. V lost 6 bases to trimming and J lost 3 bases, with 11 bases between them. Germline CDR1 reads SEHNR; CDR2 reads FQNEAQ (reference sequence). In DNA, the CDR3 is TGTGCCAGCAGTTTATCAGGCGACACCGGGGAGCTGTTTTTT. It yields the protein CASSLSGDTGELFF. The variable domain in full, with the rest retrieved from reference TRBV7-9 and TRBJ2-2, is DTGVSQNPRHKITKRGQNVTFRCDPISEHNRLYWYRQTLGQGPEFLTYFQNEAQLEKSRLLSDRFSAERPKGSFSTLEIQRTEQGDSAMYLCASSLSGDTGELFFGEGSRLTVL.

The chain combines TRBV2 with TRBJ1-4, with a possible D match to TRBD1 (5 bases). Germline-derived CDR1 and CDR2 are SNHLY and FYNNEI. The CDR3 consists of 15 residues. V lost 6 bases and J lost 0, with 11 bases in between. The CDR3 loop is CASRTDRATNEKLFF. Here the CDR3 DNA reads TGTGCCAGCAGGACCGACAGAGCAACTAATGAAAAACTGTTTTTT.

Notes on this clone: Other DNA sequences of this sample code for an identical CDR3. The J gene is TRBJ2-5, the V gene TRBV20-1; no definite D call. The CDR3 is made up of 10 amino acids. Germline CDR1 and CDR2: DFQATT and SNEGSKA (reference sequence). The CDR3, as DNA: TGCAGCGCCCGTGAGGAGACCCAGTACTTC. Residues: CSAREETQYF.

Only one count was recorded for this clone. The chain uses TRBV5-5 and TRBJ1-3; the D is unclear. With 5 bases removed from V and 0 bases from J, the gap between germline ends came to 12 bases. Germline CDR1 and CDR2: SGHKS and YYEKEE (reference sequence). The CDR3 contains 15 residues. For the CDR3, the DNA is TGTGCCAGCAGGGGTACGACGGGCTCTGGAAACACCATATATTTT. Protein product: CASRGTTGSGNTIYF.

This chain joins TRBV7-8 and TRBJ2-1; 8 bases match TRBD1. Germline lookup yields CDR1 SGHVS and CDR2 FQNEAQ. The trim removed 5 bases at V and 8 bases at J, leaving 8 bases unmatched. The length of the CDR3 is 14 residues. The CDR3 DNA sequence: TGTGCCAGCAGCACCTGGACAGGGTGGGATGAGCAGTTCTTC. Translated, it gives CASSTWTGWDEQFF.

The rearrangement joins TRBV15 to TRBJ2-5; 8 bases line up with TRBD1. Germline CDR1 LNHNV, CDR2 YYDKDF (reference sequence). This CDR3 has 17 residues. J lost 4 bases, V lost 3 bases, and 13 bases had no gene match. The CDR3 sequence is CATSSYGTGIVGETQYF. CDR3 sequence (DNA): TGTGCCACCAGCAGTTACGGGACAGGTATAGTTGGAGAGACCCAGTACTTC. Together with reference TRBV15 and TRBJ2-5, the CDR3 gives the full variable domain: DAMVIQNPRYQVTQFGKPVTLSCSQTLNHNVMYWYQQKSSQAPKLLFHYYDKDFNNEADTPDNFQSRRPNTSFCFLDIRSPGLGDTAMYLCATSSYGTGIVGETQYFGPGTRLLVL.

The genes are TRBV5-4 and TRBJ1-5; tentatively, D is TRBD1 (5 bases). The V end was cut by 0 bases, the J end by 3 bases, with 7 bases between. The CDR3 extends over 14 amino acids. Germline lookup yields CDR1 SGHNT and CDR2 YYREEE (reference sequence). The CDR3 here is CASSLAGNNQPQHF. CDR3 DNA: TGTGCCAGCAGCTTGGCAGGGAACAATCAGCCCCAGCATTTT.

The chain uses TRBV9 and TRBJ2-5; 11 bases match TRBD2. The germline gives CDR1 SGDLS, CDR2 YYNGEE. CDR3 length: 13 amino acids. The J segment lost 5 bases and the V segment lost 6 bases, leaving 3 bases of the junction unmatched. Written as DNA, the CDR3 is TGTGCCAGCATCAGGACTAGCGGGGAGACCCAGTACTTC. It encodes CASIRTSGETQYF.

The V gene is TRBV3-1 (or the pseudogene TRBV3-2), the J gene TRBJ1-2; D gene ambiguous. Germline CDR1 is LGHDT and CDR2 is YNNKEL (reference sequence). The CDR3 loop spans 11 amino acids. Trimming took off 6 bases at V and 8 bases at J, with 10 bases between the two ends. The CDR3 sequence: CASRGGGGYTF. The CDR3 DNA is TGTGCCAGCAGGGGTGGCGGAGGCTACACCTTC.

The chain carries TRBV3-1 (or the pseudogene TRBV3-2) and TRBJ2-7; a possible D gene is TRBD1 (7 bases). Looked up from germline, CDR1 is LGHDT and CDR2 is YNNKEL (reference sequence). The V end was cut by 4 bases, the J end by 5 bases, with 15 bases between. This CDR3 is 14 amino acids long. The chain's CDR3 is CASSRRQGGNEQYF. CDR3 nucleotides: TGTGCCAGCAGCCGCCGACAGGGAGGCAACGAGCAGTACTTC.

The rearrangement joins TRBV6-2 or TRBV6-3 to TRBJ2-3; possible D gene TRBD2, 6 bases. The V end lost 2 bases, the J end lost 4 bases, and 10 bases lay between the germline ends. This CDR3 contains 14 residues. From germline, CDR1 is MNHEY and CDR2 SVGEGT. CDR3 nucleotide sequence: TGTGCCAGCAGTTACGGGGAGGAATCAGATACGCAGTATTTT. Translating gives CASSYGEESDTQYF.

The gene calls are TRBV19 and TRBJ2-1; 9 bases map to TRBD1. This CDR3 is built from 15 residues. The V and J ends lost 4 bases and 4 bases, in that order; junction bases with no gene match: 5. CDR1 and CDR2 from the germline V gene are LNHDA and SQIVND (reference sequence). DNA for the CDR3: TGTGCCAGTAGTACGGGGACAGGGATGTACAATGAGCAGTTCTTC. Translation gives CASSTGTGMYNEQFF.

The chain uses TRBV28 and TRBJ2-7; TRBD2 is a possible D gene (5 bases). This CDR3 has 13 amino acids. The V gene's germline CDR1 is MDHEN and CDR2 SYDVKM. Deletions cut 2 bases from V and 3 bases from J, with 8 bases between. The CDR3 DNA reads TGTGCCAGCAGTTTAGAGGGAAGCTACGAGCAGTACTTC. Protein product: CASSLEGSYEQYF.

This clone was counted a few times. The rearrangement links TRBV6-6 to TRBJ2-7; weak D call: TRBD2 (5 bases). Germline V gene sequence: CDR1 MNHNY, CDR2 SVGAGI (reference sequence). V was trimmed by 4 bases and J by 1 base, leaving 14 bases between them. CDR3 length: 15 amino acids. CDR3 DNA: TGTGCCAGCAGTTCCAGCGGCTTGGGATCCTACGAGCAGTACTTC. This sequence encodes CASSSSGLGSYEQYF.

This rearrangement joins TRBV12-3 or TRBV12-4 to TRBJ1-6, with TRBD1 matching 7 bases. This CDR3 is 13 amino acids long. Losses at the gene ends were 6 bases for V and 7 bases for J; bases not matched to a gene: 3. CDR3: CASSRGRNSPLHF. The CDR3 nucleotides are TGTGCCAGCAGCAGGGGGAGAAATTCACCCCTCCACTTT.

The chain combines TRBV9 with TRBJ2-3; 13 nucleotides align to TRBD2. This CDR3 is 16 amino acids long. J was trimmed by 6 bases and V by 4 bases; bases with no gene match: 8. The V gene's germline CDR1 is SGDLS and CDR2 YYNGEE. The chain's CDR3 is CASSLTGTSGKDTQYF. The CDR3 DNA reads TGTGCCAGCAGCCTAACCGGGACTAGCGGGAAGGATACGCAGTATTTT.

V usage is TRBV24-1 and J usage is TRBJ2-3; TRBD1 matches at 8 bases. Germline V gene lookup returns CDR1 KGHDR and CDR2 SFDVKD. J was trimmed by 2 bases and V by 0 bases; bases with no gene match: 6. The CDR3 consists of 17 residues. DNA for the CDR3: TGTGCCACCAGTGATTTGGACAGGGGAGAGAACACAGATACGCAGTATTTT. Protein sequence: CATSDLDRGENTDTQYF.

The chain combines TRBV4-1 with TRBJ2-7; D remains unclear. V was cut by 0 bases and J by 4 bases, with 13 bases left in between. The germline CDR1 and CDR2 sequences are MGHRA and YSYEKL. This CDR3 comprises 15 residues. CDR3 region: CASSQDSANLYEQYF. The CDR3 DNA follows: TGCGCCAGCAGCCAAGACTCCGCTAACCTTTACGAGCAGTACTTC.

The chain recombines TRBV10-1 with TRBJ2-7; D might be TRBD2 (5 bases). The CDR3 has 16 residues. Germline V gene lookup returns CDR1 WNHNN and CDR2 SYGVQD (reference sequence). V was clipped by 4 bases and J by 8 bases, with 24 bases between them. The CDR3 spells CASSVPFGGPSSKQYF. CDR3 nucleotides: TGCGCCAGCAGTGTTCCTTTCGGCGGGCCATCCTCGAAGCAGTACTTC.

The chain links TRBV29-1 to TRBJ1-3; 11 positions agree with TRBD1. This CDR3 region has 14 residues. With 7 bases clipped from V and 0 bases from J, the junction kept 2 bases outside the gene matches. Germline V lookup: CDR1 SQVTM, CDR2 ANQGSEA. This CDR3 is CSAGQGASGNTIYF. Written as DNA, the CDR3 is TGCAGCGCCGGACAGGGGGCCTCTGGAAACACCATATATTTT.

On this clone: The sample carries other DNA sequences with the same CDR3. V and J are TRBV5-1 and TRBJ1-1; the D gene is possibly TRBD1 (5 bases). The V end was cut by 0 bases, the J end by 4 bases, with 10 bases between. Germline loops: CDR1 SGHRS, CDR2 YFSETQ. The CDR3 is 14 residues long. CDR3 nucleotide sequence: TGCGCCAGCAGCTTGGCTGGCGGGGGCACTGAAGCTTTCTTT. Amino acids: CASSLAGGGTEAFF.

This clone occurred many times. The rearrangement uses TRBV14 and TRBJ1-1; D uncertain. Germline V gene lookup returns CDR1 SGHDN and CDR2 FVKESK. V was pared by 3 bases and J by 1 base, with 9 bases between. This CDR3 is 14 amino acids long. CDR3 amino acids: CASSHSAGNTEAFF. The DNA for the CDR3 is TGTGCCAGCAGCCATTCTGCAGGGAACACTGAAGCTTTCTTT.

The V and J genes are TRBV19 and TRBJ2-5; weak D call: TRBD2 (5 bases). The J call could be wrong; TRBJ2-7 is a better fit for the DNA end. The CDR3 has 13 residues. Germline lookup yields CDR1 LNHDA and CDR2 SQIVND (reference sequence). The CDR3 reads CASSLGNPYEQYF. In DNA, the CDR3 is TGTGCCAGTAGTCTCGGGAATCCCTACGAGCAGTACTTC.

The CDR3 coding sequence is TGCAGTGCTAGTAAGGACTCTGGCGGCGAGCAGTACTTC. It yields the protein CSASKDSGGEQYF. The chain is built from TRBV20-1 and TRBJ2-7, with D possibly being TRBD2 (5 bases). Germline values: CDR1 DFQATT, CDR2 SNEGSKA (reference sequence). The CDR3 extends over 13 amino acids. V lost 3 bases, J lost 6 bases, and 15 bases lay in between.

J is TRBJ2-2 and V is TRBV27, with no clear D. Deletions cut 1 base from V and 6 bases from J, with 9 bases between. This CDR3 region has 14 residues. Germline V CDR1 and CDR2: MNHEY, SMNVEV (reference sequence). The CDR3 here is CASSLFSRAGELFF. DNA for the CDR3: TGTGCCAGCAGTTTATTTTCCCGGGCCGGGGAGCTGTTTTTT.

The chain has TRBV6-5 and TRBJ1-3, with D unresolved. There are 15 residues in the CDR3. Between the trimmed V and J ends, which lost 11 bases and 4 bases, there was a span of 21 bases. CDR1 and CDR2 (germline): MNHEY, SVGAGI. CDR3 loop: CAVQLEGLKGNTIYF. The CDR3 DNA follows: TGTGCCGTCCAGTTAGAGGGCTTGAAGGGAAACACCATATATTTT.

V usage is TRBV7-3 and J usage is TRBJ2-1, with TRBD2 matching 16 bases. CDR1 and CDR2 (germline): SGHTA, FQGTGA. The CDR3 length is 16 residues. With 5 bases clipped from V and 7 bases from J, the junction kept 5 bases outside the gene matches. The CDR3 DNA reads as TGTGCCAGCAGCCGGGAGGGACTAGCGGGAGGGAATGAGCAGTTCTTC. Its protein product is CASSREGLAGGNEQFF.

The rearrangement uses TRBV29-1 and TRBJ2-3; 7 nucleotides line up with TRBD2. V dropped 6 bases and J dropped 1; count of bases not matched to a gene: 10. CDR1 is SQVTM, CDR2 ANQGSEA, per germline. The CDR3 spans 15 residues. CDR3 in DNA: TGCAGCGTCGAGGGGACTATGGGGGGCACAGATACGCAGTATTTT. Its translation: CSVEGTMGGTDTQYF.